The T cell receptor (beta chain) described here comes from a study of T cell clonality in common variable immunodeficiency. Study-level findings and limits: TCRbeta clonality was increased in CVID versus healthy controls. Fewer deletions and N-nucleotide insertions were reportedly seen in common variable immunodeficiency TCR beta sequences.

Each donor provided about 4.5 to 8.5 ml of heparinized whole blood. The assay was immunoSEQ multiplex PCR, and TCRdb's table has in-frame clones only and misses some. The sample was found to contain about 52,000 clones, and every one recurs. At least ten counts were recorded for this clone. Its antigen is not identified. The sequenced fragment ends 3 residues before the CDR3 boundary, so the rest is inferred from the germline J gene. The J segment lost 1 base and the V segment lost 4 bases, leaving 3 bases of the junction unmatched. This CDR3 has 14 residues. Germline V gives CDR1 SGHTA, CDR2 FQGTGA. The clonotype was recovered from a person between 18 and 75 years old in good health. The chain uses TRBV7-3 and TRBJ2-5, with 7 bases matching TRBD2. The sequenced sample was peripheral blood mononuclear cells. The CDR3 loop is CASSSGGIQETQYF. The CDR3 bases that were read are TGTGCCAGCAGCTCCGGGGGGATCCAAGAGACC.